The 5 T cell receptor beta chains given below trace back to one sample, sequenced in a study of cytomegalovirus exposure and HLA in healthy donors. The PCR was carried out with 60 Vbeta primers and 13 Jbeta primers. Method: immunoSEQ multiplex PCR; TCRdb's copy keeps in-frame clones and lacks some. The data contain approximately 140,000 clones, around 84% of them singletons. The source material was PBMCs. These receptors were obtained from a man over 45 in good health and CMV-seronegative.

The J gene is TRBJ1-5, the V gene TRBV19, with no clear D. Germline values: CDR1 LNHDA, CDR2 SQIVND (reference sequence). V was cut by 8 bases and J by 6 bases, with 11 bases left in between. This CDR3 region has 12 residues. CDR3 residues: CASSSEGQPQHF. The CDR3 DNA sequence: TGTGCCAGTTCCTCGGAGGGTCAGCCCCAGCATTTT.

This clone was seen once. The chain uses TRBV15 and TRBJ2-1; D might be TRBD1 (6 bases). In germline, CDR1 is LNHNV, CDR2 YYDKDF (reference sequence). The length of the CDR3 is 12 residues. Trimming cost V 9 bases and J 8 bases, with 14 bases left between them. The CDR3 region has the DNA TGTGCCACGAGGGGGTGGGGCGATGAGCAGTTCTTC. This encodes CATRGWGDEQFF.

This clone was counted a single time. The chain employs TRBV4-1 and TRBJ2-1; 7 bases agree with TRBD2. The germline V gene encodes CDR1 MGHRA and CDR2 YSYEKL. V shed 3 bases and J 2 bases; nucleotides not matched to a gene: 7. The CDR3 runs to 16 residues. This chain's CDR3 is CASSQVTSPTYNEQFF. Written as DNA, the CDR3 is TGCGCCAGCAGCCAGGTGACTAGCCCAACCTACAATGAGCAGTTCTTC.

The table lists this clone with a few counts. This chain links TRBV6-1 with TRBJ2-3, with TRBD2 matching 10 bases. The CDR3 is 13 residues long. Germline trimming cut 10 bases from V and 8 bases from J; bases unmatched to any gene: 9. Looked up from germline, CDR1 is MNHNS and CDR2 is SASEGT. Here the CDR3 reads CATTSGLLGTQYF. As DNA, the CDR3 is TGTGCCACGACTAGCGGGCTTTTGGGTACGCAGTATTTT.

CDR3 region: CASLNRDKNNSPLHF. The DNA of the CDR3 is TGTGCCAGTTTGAACCGGGACAAGAACAATTCACCCCTCCACTTT. The chain links TRBV19 to TRBJ1-6; the D gene is possibly TRBD1 (6 bases). This CDR3 region has 15 residues. Germline lookup yields CDR1 LNHDA and CDR2 SQIVND (reference sequence). V shed 8 bases and J shed 7 bases, with 18 bases lying between them.